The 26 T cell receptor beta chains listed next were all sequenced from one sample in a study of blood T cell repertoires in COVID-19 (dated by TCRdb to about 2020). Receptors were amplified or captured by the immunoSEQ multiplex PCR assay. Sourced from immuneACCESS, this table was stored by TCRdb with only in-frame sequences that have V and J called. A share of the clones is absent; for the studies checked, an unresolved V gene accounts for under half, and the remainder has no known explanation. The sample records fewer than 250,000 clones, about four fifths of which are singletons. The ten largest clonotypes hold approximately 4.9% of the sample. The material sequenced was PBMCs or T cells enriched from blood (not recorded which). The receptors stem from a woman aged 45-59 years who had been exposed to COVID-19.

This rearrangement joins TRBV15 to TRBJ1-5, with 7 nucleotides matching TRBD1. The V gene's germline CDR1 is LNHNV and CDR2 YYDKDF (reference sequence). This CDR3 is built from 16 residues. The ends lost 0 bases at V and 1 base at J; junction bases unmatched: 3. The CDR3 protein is CATSRDGQASNQPQHF. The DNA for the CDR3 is TGTGCCACCAGCAGAGATGGACAGGCCAGCAATCAGCCCCAGCATTTT.

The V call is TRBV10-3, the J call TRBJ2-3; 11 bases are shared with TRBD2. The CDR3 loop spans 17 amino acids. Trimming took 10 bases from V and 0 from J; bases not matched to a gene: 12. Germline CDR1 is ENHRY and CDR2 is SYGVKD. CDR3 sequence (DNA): TGTGCCACCGAGGGGGCTAGCGGGGGGTTTAGCACAGATACGCAGTATTTT. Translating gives CATEGASGGFSTDTQYF.

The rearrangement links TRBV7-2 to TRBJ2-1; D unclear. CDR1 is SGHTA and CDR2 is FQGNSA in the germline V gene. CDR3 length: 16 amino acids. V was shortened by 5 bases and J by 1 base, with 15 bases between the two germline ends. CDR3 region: CASSPRRLPSYNEQFF. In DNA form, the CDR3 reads TGTGCCAGCAGCCCGAGGCGGTTACCTTCCTACAATGAGCAGTTCTTC.

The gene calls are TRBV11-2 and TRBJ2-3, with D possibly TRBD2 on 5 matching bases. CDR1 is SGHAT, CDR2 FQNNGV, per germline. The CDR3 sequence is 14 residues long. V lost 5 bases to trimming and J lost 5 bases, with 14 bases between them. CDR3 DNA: TGTGCCAGCAGCCCACTCGGGATATTAGATACGCAGTATTTT. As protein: CASSPLGILDTQYF.

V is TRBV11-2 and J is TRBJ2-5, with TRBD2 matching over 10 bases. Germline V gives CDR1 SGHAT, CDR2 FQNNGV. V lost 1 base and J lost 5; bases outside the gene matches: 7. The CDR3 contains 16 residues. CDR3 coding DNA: TGTGCCAGCAGCTTAGGCACTAGCGGGGCCCGGGAGACCCAGTACTTC. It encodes CASSLGTSGARETQYF.

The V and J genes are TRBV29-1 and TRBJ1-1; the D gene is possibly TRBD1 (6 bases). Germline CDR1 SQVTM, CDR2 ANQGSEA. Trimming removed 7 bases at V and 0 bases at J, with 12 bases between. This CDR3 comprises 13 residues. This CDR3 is CSGVRGLNTEAFF. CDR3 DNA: TGCAGCGGCGTCAGGGGTCTGAACACTGAAGCTTTCTTT.

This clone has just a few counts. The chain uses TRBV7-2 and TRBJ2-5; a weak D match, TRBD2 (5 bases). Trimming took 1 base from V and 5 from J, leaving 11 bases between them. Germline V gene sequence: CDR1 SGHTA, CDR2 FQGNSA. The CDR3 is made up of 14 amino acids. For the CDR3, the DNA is TGTGCCAGCAGCTTAGGCGGCCGAGGGGAGACCCAGTACTTC. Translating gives CASSLGGRGETQYF.

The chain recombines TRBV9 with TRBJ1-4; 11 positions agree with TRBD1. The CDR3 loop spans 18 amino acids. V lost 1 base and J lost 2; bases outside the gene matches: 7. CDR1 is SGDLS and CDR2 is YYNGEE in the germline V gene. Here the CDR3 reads CASSVKSGTGGTNEKLFF. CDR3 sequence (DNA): TGTGCCAGCAGCGTAAAGTCCGGGACAGGGGGGACTAATGAAAAACTGTTTTTT.

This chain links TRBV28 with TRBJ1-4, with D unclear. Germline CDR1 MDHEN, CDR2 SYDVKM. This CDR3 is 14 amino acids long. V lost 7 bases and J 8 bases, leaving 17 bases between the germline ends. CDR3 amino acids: CASTQVSPGEKLFF. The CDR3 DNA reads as TGTGCCAGCACTCAGGTCTCCCCCGGCGAAAAACTGTTTTTT.

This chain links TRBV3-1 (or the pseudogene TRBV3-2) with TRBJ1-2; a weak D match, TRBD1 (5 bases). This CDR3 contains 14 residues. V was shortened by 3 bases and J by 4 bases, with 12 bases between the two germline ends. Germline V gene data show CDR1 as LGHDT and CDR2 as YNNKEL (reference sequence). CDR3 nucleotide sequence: TGTGCCAGCAGCCAGGCGGCTAGGGGCTATGGCTACACCTTC. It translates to CASSQAARGYGYTF.

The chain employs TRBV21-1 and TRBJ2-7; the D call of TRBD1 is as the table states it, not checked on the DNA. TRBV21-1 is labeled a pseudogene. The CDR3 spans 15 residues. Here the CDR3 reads CASTTQGGKAYEQYF. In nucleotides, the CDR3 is TGTGCCAGCACCACCCAAGGGGGCAAGGCCTACGAGCAGTACTTC.

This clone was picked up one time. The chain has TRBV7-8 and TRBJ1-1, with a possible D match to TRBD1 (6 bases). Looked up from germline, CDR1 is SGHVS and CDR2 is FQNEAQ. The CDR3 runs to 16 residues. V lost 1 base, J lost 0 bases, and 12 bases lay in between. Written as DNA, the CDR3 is TGTGCCAGCAGCTTAGACGGGGGGCCGATGAACACTGAAGCTTTCTTT. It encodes CASSLDGGPMNTEAFF.

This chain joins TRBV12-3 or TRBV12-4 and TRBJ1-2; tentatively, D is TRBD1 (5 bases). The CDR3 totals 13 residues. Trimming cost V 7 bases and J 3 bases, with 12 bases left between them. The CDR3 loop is CASTIDRDYGYTF. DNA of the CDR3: TGTGCCAGCACCATAGACAGAGACTATGGCTACACCTTC.

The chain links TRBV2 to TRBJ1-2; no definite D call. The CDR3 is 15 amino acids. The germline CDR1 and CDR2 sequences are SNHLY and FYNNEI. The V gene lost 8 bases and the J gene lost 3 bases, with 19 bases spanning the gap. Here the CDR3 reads CASCGETTPYYGYTF. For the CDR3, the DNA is TGTGCCAGCTGCGGGGAGACGACGCCCTACTATGGCTACACCTTC.

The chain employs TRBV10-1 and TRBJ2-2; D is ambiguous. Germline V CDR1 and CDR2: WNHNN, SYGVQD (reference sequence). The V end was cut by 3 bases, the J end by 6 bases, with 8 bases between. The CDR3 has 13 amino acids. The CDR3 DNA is TGCGCCAGCAGTGAACCACGGGCCGGGGAGCTGTTTTTT. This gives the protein CASSEPRAGELFF.

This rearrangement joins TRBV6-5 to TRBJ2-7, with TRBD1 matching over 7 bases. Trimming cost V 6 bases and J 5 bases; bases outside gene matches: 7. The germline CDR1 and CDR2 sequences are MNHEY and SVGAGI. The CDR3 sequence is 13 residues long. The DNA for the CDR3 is TGTGCCAGCAGGGACAGGCCGACGCACGAGCAGTACTTC. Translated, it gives CASRDRPTHEQYF.

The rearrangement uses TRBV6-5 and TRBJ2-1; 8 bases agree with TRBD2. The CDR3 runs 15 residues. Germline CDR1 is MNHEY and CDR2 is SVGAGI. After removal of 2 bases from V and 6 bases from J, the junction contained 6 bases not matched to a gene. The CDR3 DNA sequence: TGTGCCAGCAGTTACCTCGGACTAGCAGGCAATGAGCAGTTCTTC. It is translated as CASSYLGLAGNEQFF.

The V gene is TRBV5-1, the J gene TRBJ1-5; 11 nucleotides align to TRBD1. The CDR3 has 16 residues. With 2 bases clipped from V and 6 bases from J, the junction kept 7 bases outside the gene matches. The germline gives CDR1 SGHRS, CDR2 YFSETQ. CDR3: CASSLGTGGLGQPQHF. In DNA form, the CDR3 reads TGCGCCAGCAGCTTAGGGACAGGGGGTCTCGGTCAGCCCCAGCATTTT.

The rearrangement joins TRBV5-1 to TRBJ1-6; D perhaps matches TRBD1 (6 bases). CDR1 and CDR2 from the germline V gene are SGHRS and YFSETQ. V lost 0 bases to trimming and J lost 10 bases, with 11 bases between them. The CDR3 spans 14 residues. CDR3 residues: CASSLEDRGSPLHF. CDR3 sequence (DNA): TGCGCCAGCAGCTTGGAGGACAGAGGGTCACCCCTCCACTTT.

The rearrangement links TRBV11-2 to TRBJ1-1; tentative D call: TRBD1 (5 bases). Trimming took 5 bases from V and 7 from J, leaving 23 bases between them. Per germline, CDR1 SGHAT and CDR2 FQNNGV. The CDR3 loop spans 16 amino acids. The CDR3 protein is CASSPYSGPGTFEAFF. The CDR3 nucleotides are TGTGCCAGCAGCCCCTATTCAGGCCCCGGGACTTTTGAAGCTTTCTTT.

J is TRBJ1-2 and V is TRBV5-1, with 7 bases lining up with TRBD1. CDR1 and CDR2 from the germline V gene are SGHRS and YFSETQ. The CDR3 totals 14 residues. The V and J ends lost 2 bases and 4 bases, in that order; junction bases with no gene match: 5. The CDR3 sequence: CASSLPGQIYGYTF. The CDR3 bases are TGCGCCAGCAGCTTACCGGGACAGATCTATGGCTACACCTTC.

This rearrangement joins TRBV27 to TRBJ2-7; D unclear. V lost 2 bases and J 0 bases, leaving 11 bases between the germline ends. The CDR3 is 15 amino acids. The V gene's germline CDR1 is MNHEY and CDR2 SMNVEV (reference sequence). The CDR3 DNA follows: TGTGCCAGCAGTTTACGCCCCGGCGGCTCCTACGAGCAGTACTTC. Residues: CASSLRPGGSYEQYF.

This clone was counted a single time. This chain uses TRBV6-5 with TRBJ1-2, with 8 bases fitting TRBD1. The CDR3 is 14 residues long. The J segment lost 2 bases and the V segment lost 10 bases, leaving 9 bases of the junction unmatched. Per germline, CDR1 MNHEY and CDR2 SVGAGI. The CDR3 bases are TGTGCCATAGGACAGGGAATTCAGAACTATGGCTACACCTTC. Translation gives CAIGQGIQNYGYTF.

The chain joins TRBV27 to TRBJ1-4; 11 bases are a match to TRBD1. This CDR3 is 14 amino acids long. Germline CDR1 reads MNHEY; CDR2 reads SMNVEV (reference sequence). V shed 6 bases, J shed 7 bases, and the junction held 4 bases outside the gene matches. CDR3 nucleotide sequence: TGTGCCAGCAGGTCGGGACAGGGGGGTGAAAAACTGTTTTTT. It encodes CASRSGQGGEKLFF.

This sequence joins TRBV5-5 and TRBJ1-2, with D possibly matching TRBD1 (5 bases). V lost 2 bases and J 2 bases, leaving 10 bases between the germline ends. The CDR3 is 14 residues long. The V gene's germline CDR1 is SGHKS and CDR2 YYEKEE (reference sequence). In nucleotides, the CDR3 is TGTGCCAGCAGCTTATGGGGGGACAACTATGGCTACACCTTC. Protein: CASSLWGDNYGYTF.

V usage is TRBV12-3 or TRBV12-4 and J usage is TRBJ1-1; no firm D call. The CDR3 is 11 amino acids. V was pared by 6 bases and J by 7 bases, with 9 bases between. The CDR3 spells CASRSGSEAFF. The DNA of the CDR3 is TGTGCCAGCAGGTCCGGGAGTGAAGCTTTCTTT.